These 13 T cell receptor beta chains were all obtained from the same sample, sequenced in a study of cytomegalovirus exposure and HLA in healthy donors. Produced via immunoSEQ multiplex PCR; TCRdb's table is partial and in-frame only. The repertoire holds under 250,000 clones, around 87% seen once, with 2% to 2.5% in the top ten. The sequenced sample consisted of PBMCs. Receptors were obtained from a woman between 18 and 29 years old in good health and CMV-seropositive.

This chain joins TRBV7-6 and TRBJ2-1, with 9 bases that match TRBD2. CDR1 SGHVS and CDR2 FNYEAQ come from the germline V gene. V shed 3 bases, J shed 6 bases, and the junction held 9 bases outside the gene matches. This CDR3 is 16 amino acids long. The CDR3 here is CASSLIAGAPSNEQFF. CDR3 DNA: TGTGCCAGCAGCTTGATAGCGGGAGCCCCCTCCAATGAGCAGTTCTTC.

The rearrangement links TRBV28 to TRBJ1-2; no clear D. Trimming stripped 7 bases from V and 1 base from J, with 13 bases between. CDR3 length: 14 residues. The germline CDR1 and CDR2 sequences are MDHEN and SYDVKM. The CDR3: CASIGGRVNYGYTF. The CDR3 DNA sequence: TGTGCCAGCATTGGCGGGAGGGTTAACTATGGCTACACCTTC.

This rearrangement joins TRBV9 to TRBJ2-1; TRBD2 is a possible D gene (6 bases). The CDR3 consists of 16 residues. Germline CDR1 is SGDLS and CDR2 is YYNGEE. Trimming stripped 0 bases from V and 2 bases from J, with 12 bases between. The CDR3 nucleotides read TGTGCCAGCAGCGTAGCTGCGGGGCGAGCCTACAATGAGCAGTTCTTC. This codes for CASSVAAGRAYNEQFF.

As DNA, the CDR3 is TGTGCCAGTAGTTTACCGCGGACTAGCGCTACGAACACCGGGGAGCTGTTTTTT. It codes for CASSLPRTSATNTGELFF. The rearrangement uses TRBV19 and TRBJ2-2, with TRBD2 matching over 9 bases. Looked up from germline, CDR1 is LNHDA and CDR2 is SQIVND (reference sequence). V shed 5 bases, J shed 0 bases, and the junction held 10 bases outside the gene matches. The CDR3 is 18 residues long.

The chain links TRBV15 to TRBJ2-1; D perhaps matches TRBD2 (6 bases). This CDR3 is 17 amino acids long. The V end was cut by 3 bases, the J end by 8 bases, with 23 bases between. CDR1 is LNHNV, CDR2 YYDKDF, per germline (reference sequence). DNA of the CDR3: TGTGCCACCAGCAGGGGGCGACTAGAATTGGCTAGCGATGAGCAGTTCTTC. Translation gives CATSRGRLELASDEQFF.

The rearrangement joins TRBV28 to TRBJ2-3, with 9 bases identical to TRBD2. The germline V gene has CDR1 MDHEN and CDR2 SYDVKM. The CDR3 runs to 19 residues. V was pared by 7 bases and J by 0 bases, with 17 bases of the junction left unmatched. The CDR3 DNA reads TGTGCCAGCACCCTGGCTAGCGGGATTTCAATCCCTAGCACAGATACGCAGTATTTT. Translated, it gives CASTLASGISIPSTDTQYF.

The chain combines TRBV2 with TRBJ2-5; the match to TRBD1 covers 7 bases. This CDR3 has 13 residues. The V segment lost 6 bases and the J segment 5 bases; nucleotides outside the gene matches: 6. Germline V gives CDR1 SNHLY, CDR2 FYNNEI. The DNA of the CDR3 is TGTGCCAGCAGGAAGGGACAGTGGGAGACCCAGTACTTC. As protein: CASRKGQWETQYF.

The chain links TRBV6-5 to TRBJ2-7; D might be TRBD2 (5 bases). V shed 5 bases and J shed 6 bases, with 8 bases lying between them. The CDR3 has 11 amino acids. Germline CDR1 is MNHEY and CDR2 is SVGAGI. CDR3: CASSVGVEQYF. The CDR3 DNA reads TGTGCCAGCAGTGTCGGGGTCGAGCAGTACTTC.

The gene calls are TRBV5-1 and TRBJ2-1; TRBD2 agrees at 14 bases. Germline V lookup: CDR1 SGHRS, CDR2 YFSETQ. The V gene end was trimmed by 5 bases and the J gene end by 12 bases; junction bases not matched to a gene: 10. The CDR3 has 15 residues. The chain's CDR3 is CASSFGTSGRRGQFF. The CDR3 nucleotides read TGCGCCAGCAGTTTCGGGACTAGCGGGAGAAGGGGGCAGTTCTTC.

The J gene is TRBJ1-2, the V gene TRBV18; 8 nucleotides agree with TRBD1. Germline assignment: CDR1 KGHSH and CDR2 LQKENI. The CDR3 loop spans 14 amino acids. With V trimmed by 6 bases and J by 2 bases, 5 bases remained unmatched. The CDR3 bases are TGTGCCAGCTCCGCGGGACAGGAGAACTATGGCTACACCTTC. Protein: CASSAGQENYGYTF.

The chain recombines TRBV2 with TRBJ2-2, with 12 bases that match TRBD2. Germline V gene data show CDR1 as SNHLY and CDR2 as FYNNEI. The trim removed 6 bases at V and 8 bases at J, leaving 7 bases unmatched. The CDR3 sequence is 15 residues long. CDR3 nucleotides: TGTGCCAGCAGCGGACTAGCGGGAAGTAGAGGGGAGCTGTTTTTT. Its translation: CASSGLAGSRGELFF.

This clone was picked up a small number of times. This specimen includes other DNA sequences encoding the same CDR3. The chain uses TRBV9 and TRBJ1-5, with D possibly being TRBD1 (5 bases). With 0 bases removed from V and 2 bases from J, the gap between germline ends came to 9 bases. The CDR3 has 15 amino acids. Germline assignment: CDR1 SGDLS and CDR2 YYNGEE. CDR3 sequence (DNA): TGTGCCAGCAGCGTAGGGGGGGGTGGCAATCAGCCCCAGCATTTT. Translating it yields CASSVGGGGNQPQHF.

The gene calls are TRBV9 and TRBJ2-1, with TRBD1 matching over 7 bases. The CDR3 totals 17 residues. Germline V gene sequence: CDR1 SGDLS, CDR2 YYNGEE. The V gene end was trimmed by 0 bases and the J gene end by 6 bases; junction bases not matched to a gene: 12. CDR3 bases: TGTGCCAGCAGCGTAGCTAGACAGGGAGCTAGCCGCAATGAGCAGTTCTTC. It yields the protein CASSVARQGASRNEQFF.